Reported below is one T cell receptor (beta chain). The sample belongs to a study of technical replicates of blood from a few donors. This table comes from immunoSEQ multiplex PCR, and its TCRdb copy is limited to in-frame clones, with some not included. The sample shows about 75,000 clones, approximately 96% of them seen only once. The V and J ends lost 3 bases and 4 bases respectively, with 12 bases between them. This CDR3 is 14 amino acids long. Per germline, CDR1 LNHDA and CDR2 SQIVND (reference sequence). The V call is TRBV19, the J call TRBJ1-1; D is perhaps TRBD1 (5 bases). Material: T cells isolated from PBMCs. The sequence was obtained from a human donor in good health. The CDR3 DNA reads as TGTGCCAGTAGTATGCTCAGGGAAGGCACTGAAGCTTTCTTT. This translates into CASSMLREGTEAFF.